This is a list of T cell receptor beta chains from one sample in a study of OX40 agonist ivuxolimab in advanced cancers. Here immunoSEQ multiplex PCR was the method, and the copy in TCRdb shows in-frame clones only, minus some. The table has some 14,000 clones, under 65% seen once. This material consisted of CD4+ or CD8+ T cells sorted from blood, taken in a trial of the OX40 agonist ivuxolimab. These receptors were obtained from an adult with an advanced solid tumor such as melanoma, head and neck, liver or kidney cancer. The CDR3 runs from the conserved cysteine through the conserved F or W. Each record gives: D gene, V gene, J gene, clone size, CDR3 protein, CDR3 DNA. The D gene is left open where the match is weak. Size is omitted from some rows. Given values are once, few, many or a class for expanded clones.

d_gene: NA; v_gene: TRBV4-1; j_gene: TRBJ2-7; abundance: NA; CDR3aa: CASSQQWTDTYEQYF; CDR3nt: TGCGCCAGCAGCCAGCAGTGGACTGACACCTACGAGCAGTACTTC
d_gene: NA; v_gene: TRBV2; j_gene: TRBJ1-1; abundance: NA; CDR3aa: CASILLYKAFF; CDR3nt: TGTGCCAGCATTCTGTTGTATAAAGCTTTCTTT
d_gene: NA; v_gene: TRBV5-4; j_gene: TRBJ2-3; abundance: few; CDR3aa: CASSGDPRPDTQYF; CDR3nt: TGTGCCAGCAGCGGGGACCCCCGCCCAGATACGCAGTATTTT
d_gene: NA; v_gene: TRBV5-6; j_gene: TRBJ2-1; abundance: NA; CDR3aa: CASSLATWTAGGDEQFF; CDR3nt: TGTGCCAGCAGCTTGGCGACGTGGACAGCGGGTGGGGATGAGCAGTTCTTC
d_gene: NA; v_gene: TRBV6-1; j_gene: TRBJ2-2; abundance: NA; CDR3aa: CASSEGLWSDTGELFF; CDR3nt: TGTGCCAGCAGTGAAGGTCTCTGGTCGGACACCGGGGAGCTGTTTTTT
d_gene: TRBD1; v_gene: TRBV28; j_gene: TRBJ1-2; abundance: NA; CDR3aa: CASSSYGRQGSYGYTF; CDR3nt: TGTGCCAGCAGTTCCTATGGGCGACAGGGCAGCTATGGCTACACCTTC
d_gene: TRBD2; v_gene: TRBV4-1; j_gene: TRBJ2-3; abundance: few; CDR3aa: CASSRVPGLAGLTDTQYF; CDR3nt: TGCGCCAGCAGCCGCGTACCGGGACTAGCGGGGCTCACAGATACGCAGTATTTT
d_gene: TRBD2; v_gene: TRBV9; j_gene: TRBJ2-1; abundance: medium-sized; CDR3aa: CASSLTSGDYNEQFF; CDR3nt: TGTGCCAGCAGCCTAACTAGCGGGGACTACAATGAGCAGTTCTTC
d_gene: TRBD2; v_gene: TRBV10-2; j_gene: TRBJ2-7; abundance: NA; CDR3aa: CASIGLAGGKAYEQYF; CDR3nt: TGCGCCAGCATTGGGCTAGCGGGGGGGAAGGCCTACGAGCAGTACTTC
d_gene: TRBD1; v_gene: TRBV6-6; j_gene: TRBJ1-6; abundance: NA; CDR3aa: CASSTGDSYNSPLHF; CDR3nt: TGTGCCAGCAGTACAGGGGACTCCTATAATTCACCCCTCCACTTT
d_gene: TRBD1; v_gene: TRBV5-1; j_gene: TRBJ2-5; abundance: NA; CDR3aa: CASSSGQGAGETQYF; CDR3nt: TGCGCCAGCAGCAGTGGACAGGGGGCGGGGGAGACCCAGTACTTC
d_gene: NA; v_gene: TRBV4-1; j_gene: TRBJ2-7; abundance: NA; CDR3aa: CASSTHYSGYEQYF; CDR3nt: TGCGCCAGCAGCACCCACTACAGTGGCTACGAGCAGTACTTC
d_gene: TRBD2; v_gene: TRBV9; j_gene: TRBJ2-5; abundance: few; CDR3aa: CASSVVSGGAQETQYF; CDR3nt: TGTGCCAGCAGCGTAGTAAGCGGGGGGGCTCAAGAGACCCAGTACTTC
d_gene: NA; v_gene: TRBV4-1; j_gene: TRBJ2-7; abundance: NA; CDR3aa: CASSQTMESVQYF; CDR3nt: TGCGCCAGCAGCCAAACCATGGAGAGCGTCCAGTACTTC
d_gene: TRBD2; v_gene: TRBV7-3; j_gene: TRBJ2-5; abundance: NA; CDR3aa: CASSFLAGGPETQYF; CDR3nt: TGTGCCAGCAGCTTCCTGGCGGGGGGGCCAGAGACCCAGTACTTC
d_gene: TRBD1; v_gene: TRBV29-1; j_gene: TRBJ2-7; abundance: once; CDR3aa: CSVEGPVLSGTGYYEQYF; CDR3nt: TGCAGCGTTGAAGGGCCCGTCCTCTCCGGGACAGGTTACTACGAGCAGTACTTC
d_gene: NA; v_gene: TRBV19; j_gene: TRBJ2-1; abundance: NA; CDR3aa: CASQLGSYNEQFF; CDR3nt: TGTGCCAGTCAGCTGGGCTCCTACAATGAGCAGTTCTTC
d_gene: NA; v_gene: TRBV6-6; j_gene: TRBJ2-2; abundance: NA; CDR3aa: CASSYLNRVGELFF; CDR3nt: TGTGCCAGCAGTTACCTCAACAGGGTCGGGGAGCTGTTTTTT
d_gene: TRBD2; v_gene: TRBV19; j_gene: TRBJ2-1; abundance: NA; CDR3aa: CASSPPGGLYNEQFF; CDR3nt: TGTGCCAGTAGTCCGCCGGGGGGACTTTACAATGAGCAGTTCTTC
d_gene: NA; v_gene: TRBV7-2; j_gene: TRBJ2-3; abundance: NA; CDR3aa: CASSLTASYTDTQYF; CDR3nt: TGTGCCAGCAGCTTAACGGCCAGTTACACAGATACGCAGTATTTT
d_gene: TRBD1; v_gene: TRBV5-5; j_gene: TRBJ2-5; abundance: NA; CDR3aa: CASSLVGGRGESQYF; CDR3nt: TGTGCCAGCAGCTTAGTAGGGGGCCGGGGAGAGTCCCAGTACTTC
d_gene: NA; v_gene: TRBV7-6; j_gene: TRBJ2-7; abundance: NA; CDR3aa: CASSFGAPDSLSIRNTYEQYF; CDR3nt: TGTGCCAGCAGCTTCGGGGCCCCGGATTCCCTTAGCATACGAAATACCTACGAGCAGTACTTC
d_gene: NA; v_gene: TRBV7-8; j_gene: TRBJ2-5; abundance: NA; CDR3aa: CASSSRVQETQYF; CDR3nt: TGTGCCAGCAGCTCCAGGGTCCAAGAGACCCAGTACTTC
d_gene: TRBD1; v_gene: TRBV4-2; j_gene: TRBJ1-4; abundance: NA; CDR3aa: CASSPGTGGKLFF; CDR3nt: TGTGCCAGCAGCCCGGGGACAGGGGGAAAACTGTTTTTT
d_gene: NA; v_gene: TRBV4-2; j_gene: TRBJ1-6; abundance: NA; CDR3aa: CASSLVPGSPLHF; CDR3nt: TGTGCCAGCAGCTTAGTGCCGGGCTCACCCCTCCACTTT
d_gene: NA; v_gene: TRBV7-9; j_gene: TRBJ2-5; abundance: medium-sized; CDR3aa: CASSSPVGYHETQYF; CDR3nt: TGTGCCAGCAGCTCCCCTGTAGGGTATCATGAGACCCAGTACTTC
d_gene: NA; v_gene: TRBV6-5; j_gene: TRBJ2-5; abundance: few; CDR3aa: CASLDIAGTQYF; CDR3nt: TGTGCCAGCCTGGACATTGCCGGGACCCAGTACTTC
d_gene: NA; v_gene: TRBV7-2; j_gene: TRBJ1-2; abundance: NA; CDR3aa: CASNPLRWGTYGYTF; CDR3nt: TGTGCCAGCAACCCTCTTAGGTGGGGAACCTATGGCTACACCTTC
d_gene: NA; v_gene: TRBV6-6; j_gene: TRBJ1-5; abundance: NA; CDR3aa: CASSYGKWQPQHF; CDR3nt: TGTGCCAGCAGTTACGGTAAATGGCAGCCCCAGCATTTT
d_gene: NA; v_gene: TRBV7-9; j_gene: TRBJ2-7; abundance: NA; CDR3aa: CASSQDNSYEQYF; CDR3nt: TGTGCCAGCAGCCAAGACAACTCCTACGAGCAGTACTTC
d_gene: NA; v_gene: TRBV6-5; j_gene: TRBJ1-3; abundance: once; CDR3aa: CASSYQGSGNTIYF; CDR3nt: TGTGCCAGCAGTTACCAGGGGTCCGGAAACACCATATATTTT
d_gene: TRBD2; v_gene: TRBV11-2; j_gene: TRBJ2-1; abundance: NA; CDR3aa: CASSFSGLANNEQFF; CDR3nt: TGTGCCAGCAGCTTTTCGGGACTAGCCAACAATGAGCAGTTCTTC
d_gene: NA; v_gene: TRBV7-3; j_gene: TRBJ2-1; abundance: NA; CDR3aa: CASSLMPRGEGNEQFF; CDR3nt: TGTGCCAGCAGCTTAATGCCCCGGGGCGAGGGCAATGAGCAGTTCTTC
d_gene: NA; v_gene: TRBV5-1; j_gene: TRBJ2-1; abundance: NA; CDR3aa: CASSLGGVGTQAYEQFF; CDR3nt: TGCGCCAGCAGCTTGGGAGGCGTCGGGACACAGGCCTATGAGCAGTTCTTC
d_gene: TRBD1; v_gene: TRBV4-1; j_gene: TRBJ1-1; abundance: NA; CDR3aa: CASSQERDRNTEAFF; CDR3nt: TGCGCCAGCAGCCAAGAGAGGGACAGGAACACTGAAGCTTTCTTT
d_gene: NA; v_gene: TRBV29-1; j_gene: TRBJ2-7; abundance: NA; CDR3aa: CSVQGQGYEQYF; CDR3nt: TGCAGCGTCCAGGGGCAAGGGTACGAGCAGTACTTC
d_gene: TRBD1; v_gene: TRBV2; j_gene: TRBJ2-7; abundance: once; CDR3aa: CASYSGTGGFEQYF; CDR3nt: TGTGCCAGCTACTCCGGGACAGGGGGCTTCGAGCAGTACTTC
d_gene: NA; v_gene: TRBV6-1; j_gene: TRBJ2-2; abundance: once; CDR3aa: CATRERNTGELFF; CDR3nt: TGTGCCACTCGAGAGCGGAACACCGGGGAGCTGTTTTTT
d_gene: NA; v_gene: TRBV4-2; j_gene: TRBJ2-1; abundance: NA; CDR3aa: CASSQAVQRDGGRWYNEQFF; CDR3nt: TGTGCCAGCAGCCAAGCAGTTCAGAGGGACGGGGGCCGGTGGTACAATGAGCAGTTCTTC
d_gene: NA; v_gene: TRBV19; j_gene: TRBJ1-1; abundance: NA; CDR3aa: CASKTGIQNTEAFF; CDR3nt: TGTGCCAGTAAAACAGGGATTCAAAACACTGAAGCTTTCTTT
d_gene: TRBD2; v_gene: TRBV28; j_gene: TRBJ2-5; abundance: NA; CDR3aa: CASSLTLAGHQETQYF; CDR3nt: TGTGCCAGCAGTTTAACCCTAGCGGGGCATCAAGAGACCCAGTACTTC
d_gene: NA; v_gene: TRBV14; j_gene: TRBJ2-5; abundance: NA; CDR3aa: CASSRSSSRQETQYF; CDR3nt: TGTGCCAGCAGCCGTTCCTCGAGCCGCCAAGAGACCCAGTACTTC
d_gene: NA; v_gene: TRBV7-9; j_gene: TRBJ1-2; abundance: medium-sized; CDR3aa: CASSLVIGGQGYTF; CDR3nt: TGTGCCAGCAGCTTAGTTATCGGGGGGCAAGGCTACACCTTC
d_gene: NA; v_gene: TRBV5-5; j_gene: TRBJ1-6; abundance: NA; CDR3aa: CASSLPGTRAPLHF; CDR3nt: TGTGCCAGCAGCTTGCCCGGGACAAGGGCGCCCCTCCACTTT
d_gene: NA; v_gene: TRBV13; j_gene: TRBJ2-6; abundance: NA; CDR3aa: CASSEFRRVANVLTF; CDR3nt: TGTGCCAGCAGTGAATTCCGGAGGGTTGCCAACGTCCTGACTTTC
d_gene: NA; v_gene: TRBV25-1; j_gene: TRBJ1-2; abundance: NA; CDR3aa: CASSEISGIGGGYGYTF; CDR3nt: TGTGCCAGCAGTGAGATTTCCGGAATTGGGGGCGGCTATGGCTACACCTTC
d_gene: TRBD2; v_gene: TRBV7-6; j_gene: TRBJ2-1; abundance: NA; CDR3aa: CASSTPPGGGHNEQFF; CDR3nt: TGTGCCAGCAGCACCCCCCCCGGGGGGGGCCACAATGAGCAGTTCTTC